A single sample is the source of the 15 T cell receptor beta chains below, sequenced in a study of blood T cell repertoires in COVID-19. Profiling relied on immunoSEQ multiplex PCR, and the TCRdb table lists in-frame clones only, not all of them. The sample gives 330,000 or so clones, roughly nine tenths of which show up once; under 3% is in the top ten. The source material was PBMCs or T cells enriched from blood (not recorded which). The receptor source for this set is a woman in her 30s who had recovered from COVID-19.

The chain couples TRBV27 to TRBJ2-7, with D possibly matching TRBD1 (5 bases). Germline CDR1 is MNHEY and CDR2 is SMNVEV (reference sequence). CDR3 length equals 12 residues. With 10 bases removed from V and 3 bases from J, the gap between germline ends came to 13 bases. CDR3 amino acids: CATSRGNYEQYF. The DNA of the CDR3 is TGTGCCACCTCAAGGGGAAACTACGAGCAGTACTTC.

The CDR3 sequence is CASSSANSYEQYF. Here the CDR3 DNA reads TGTGCCAGCAGTTCCGCGAACTCCTACGAGCAGTACTTC. This chain connects TRBV28 to TRBJ2-7; no reliable D call. Per the germline V gene, CDR1 is MDHEN and CDR2 is SYDVKM. CDR3 size: 13 residues. V was cut by 4 bases and J by 0 bases, with 7 bases left in between.

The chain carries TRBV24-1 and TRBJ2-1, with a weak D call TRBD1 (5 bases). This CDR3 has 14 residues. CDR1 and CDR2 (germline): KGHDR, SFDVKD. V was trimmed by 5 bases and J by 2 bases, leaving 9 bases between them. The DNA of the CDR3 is TGTGCCACCAGTGCCGCAGGGACCTACAATGAGCAGTTCTTC. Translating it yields CATSAAGTYNEQFF.

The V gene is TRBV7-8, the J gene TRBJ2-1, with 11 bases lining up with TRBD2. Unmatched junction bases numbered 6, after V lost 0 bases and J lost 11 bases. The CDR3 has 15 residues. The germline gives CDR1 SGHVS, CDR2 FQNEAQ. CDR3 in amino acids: CASSLARASGGQQFF. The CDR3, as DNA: TGTGCCAGCAGCTTAGCGAGGGCTAGCGGGGGGCAGCAGTTCTTC.

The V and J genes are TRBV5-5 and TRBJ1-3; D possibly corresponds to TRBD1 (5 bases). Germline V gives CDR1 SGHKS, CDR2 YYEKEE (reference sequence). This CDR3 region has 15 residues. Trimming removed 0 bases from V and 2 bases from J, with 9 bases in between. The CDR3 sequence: CASSLDQGAGNTIYF. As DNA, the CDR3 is TGTGCCAGCAGCTTGGATCAAGGGGCTGGAAACACCATATATTTT.

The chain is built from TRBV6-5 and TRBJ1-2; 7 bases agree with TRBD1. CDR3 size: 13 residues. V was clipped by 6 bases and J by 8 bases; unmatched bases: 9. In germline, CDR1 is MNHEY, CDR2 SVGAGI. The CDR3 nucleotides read TGTGCCAGCAGAGAGGGGGCCGTTGAGGGCTACACCTTC. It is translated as CASREGAVEGYTF.

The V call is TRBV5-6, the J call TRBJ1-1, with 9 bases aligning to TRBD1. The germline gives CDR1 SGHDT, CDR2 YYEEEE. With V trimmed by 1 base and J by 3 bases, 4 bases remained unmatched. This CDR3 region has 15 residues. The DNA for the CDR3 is TGTGCCAGCAGCTTGATGACAGGGGGGGACACTGAAGCTTTCTTT. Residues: CASSLMTGGDTEAFF.

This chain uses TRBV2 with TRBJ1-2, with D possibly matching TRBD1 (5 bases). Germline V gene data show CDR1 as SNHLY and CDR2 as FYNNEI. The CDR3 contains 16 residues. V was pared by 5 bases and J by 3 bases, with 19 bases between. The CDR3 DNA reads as TGTGCCAGCAGTCATCCCCCGGCAGGGCTGGACTATGGCTACACCTTC. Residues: CASSHPPAGLDYGYTF.

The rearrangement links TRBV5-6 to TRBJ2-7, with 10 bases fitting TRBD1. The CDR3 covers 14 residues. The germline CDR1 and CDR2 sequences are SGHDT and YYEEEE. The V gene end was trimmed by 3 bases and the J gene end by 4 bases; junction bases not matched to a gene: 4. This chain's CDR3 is CASSSRDRGYEQYF. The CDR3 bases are TGTGCCAGCAGCTCCCGGGACAGGGGATACGAGCAGTACTTC.

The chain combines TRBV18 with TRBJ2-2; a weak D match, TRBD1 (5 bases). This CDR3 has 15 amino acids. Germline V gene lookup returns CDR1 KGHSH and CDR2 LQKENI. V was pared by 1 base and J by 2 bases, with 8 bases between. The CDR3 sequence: CASSPRQTNTGELFF. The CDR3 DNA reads TGTGCCAGCTCACCACGACAGACCAACACCGGGGAGCTGTTTTTT. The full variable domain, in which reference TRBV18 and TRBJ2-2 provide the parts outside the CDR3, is NAGVMQNPRHLVRRRGQEARLRCSPMKGHSHVYWYRQLPEEGLKFMVYLQKENIIDESGMPKERFSAEFPKEGPSILRIQQVVRGDSAAYFCASSPRQTNTGELFFGEGSRLTVL.

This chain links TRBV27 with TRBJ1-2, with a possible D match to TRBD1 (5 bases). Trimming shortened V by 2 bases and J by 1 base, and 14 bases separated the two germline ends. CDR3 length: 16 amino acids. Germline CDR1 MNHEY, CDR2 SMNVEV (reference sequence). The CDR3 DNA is TGTGCCAGCAGTTTAGCAGGGCCCGGGTTTAACTATGGCTACACCTTC. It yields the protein CASSLAGPGFNYGYTF.

This CDR3 reads CASSIGLAGVPLSYNEQFF. DNA for the CDR3: TGTGCCAGTAGTATTGGACTAGCGGGAGTTCCGCTCTCCTACAATGAGCAGTTCTTC. The chain uses TRBV19 and TRBJ2-1, with TRBD2 matching 13 bases. The trim removed 3 bases at V and 0 bases at J, leaving 8 bases unmatched. The CDR3 length is 19 residues. CDR1 LNHDA and CDR2 SQIVND come from the germline V gene (reference sequence).

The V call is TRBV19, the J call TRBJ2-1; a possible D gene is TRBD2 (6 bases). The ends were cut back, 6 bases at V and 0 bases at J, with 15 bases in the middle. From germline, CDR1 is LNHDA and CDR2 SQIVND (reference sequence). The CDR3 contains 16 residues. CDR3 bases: TGTGCCAGTAGCACGGGACTCACAAGCTCCTACAATGAGCAGTTCTTC. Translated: CASSTGLTSSYNEQFF.

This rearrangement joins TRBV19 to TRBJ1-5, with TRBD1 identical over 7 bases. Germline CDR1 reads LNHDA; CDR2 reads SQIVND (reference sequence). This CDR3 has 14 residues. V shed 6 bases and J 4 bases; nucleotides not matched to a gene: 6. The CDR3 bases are TGTGCCAGTAGGCGGGACAGTACAAATCAGCCCCAGCATTTT. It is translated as CASRRDSTNQPQHF.

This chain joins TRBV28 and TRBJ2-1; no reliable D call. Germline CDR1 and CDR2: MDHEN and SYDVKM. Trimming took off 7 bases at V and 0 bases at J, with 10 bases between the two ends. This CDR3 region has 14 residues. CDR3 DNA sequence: TGTGCCAGCATCCCCCTTCTCTCCTACAATGAGCAGTTCTTC. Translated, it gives CASIPLLSYNEQFF.